These T cell receptor beta chains were read from a single sample in a study of OX40 agonist ivuxolimab in advanced cancers. TCRdb's table, derived via immunoSEQ multiplex PCR, lists solely in-frame clones and lacks some. Of roughly 120,000 clones in the sample, around 92% were seen once. The input for sequencing was CD4+ or CD8+ T cells sorted from blood, taken in a trial of the OX40 agonist ivuxolimab. Source of these receptors: an adult with an advanced solid tumor such as melanoma, head and neck, liver or kidney cancer. CDR3s include the opening cysteine and the closing phenylalanine or tryptophan. D genes are given only for firm matches. The size of a clone is reported for some rows only, either as once, few or many, or as a class for expanded clones.

v_call	d_call	j_call	clone_size	cdr3_aa	cdr3_nt
TRBV15	.	TRBJ1-5	.	CATSRDLGSPGGINRVPQHF	TGTGCCACCAGCAGAGATCTCGGTTCCCCGGGGGGAATCAATAGAGTGCCCCAGCATTTT
TRBV19	TRBD1	TRBJ1-1	.	CASSPRTGSNPEAFF	TGTGCCAGTAGTCCGAGGACAGGGTCGAATCCTGAAGCTTTCTTT
TRBV6-5	.	TRBJ1-1	.	CASSYGDTEAFF	TGTGCCAGCAGTTACGGGGACACTGAAGCTTTCTTT
TRBV9	.	TRBJ1-2	.	CASSVVADPGGYTF	TGTGCCAGCAGCGTAGTGGCAGACCCTGGAGGCTACACCTTC
TRBV6-5	TRBD1	TRBJ1-1	.	CASSLTGETEAFF	TGTGCCAGCAGCTTGACAGGGGAGACTGAAGCTTTCTTT
TRBV7-2	.	TRBJ2-1	once	CASSLEQRVNEQFF	TGTGCCAGCAGCTTAGAACAACGGGTCAATGAGCAGTTCTTC
TRBV29-1	.	TRBJ2-1	.	CSASPIKFNEQFF	TGCAGCGCCTCCCCCATAAAGTTCAATGAGCAGTTCTTC
TRBV7-2	TRBD2	TRBJ2-5	.	CASSRGLGLAGVGETQYF	TGTGCCAGCAGCAGAGGCTTGGGACTAGCGGGAGTGGGAGAGACCCAGTACTTC
TRBV30	.	TRBJ1-2	.	CAWSTQGPGGYTF	TGTGCCTGGAGTACCCAGGGTCCAGGCGGCTACACCTTC
TRBV5-1	TRBD1	TRBJ2-7	.	CASSFNPAGGLDEQYF	TGCGCCAGCAGCTTTAATCCGGCAGGGGGCTTGGACGAGCAGTACTTC
TRBV6-6	TRBD1	TRBJ2-7	few	CASSYGGTGGNEQYF	TGTGCCAGCAGTTACGGCGGGACAGGGGGCAACGAGCAGTACTTC
TRBV6-6	TRBD1	TRBJ1-5	once	CASRQGAESNQPQHF	TGTGCCAGTAGACAGGGGGCCGAAAGCAATCAGCCCCAGCATTTT
TRBV19	.	TRBJ2-2	once	CASSIPSGPTGELFF	TGTGCCAGTAGTATACCGAGCGGTCCCACCGGGGAGCTGTTTTTT
TRBV6-5	TRBD1	TRBJ2-6	.	CASSYTGVGANVLTF	TGTGCCAGCAGTTACACAGGGGTTGGGGCCAACGTCCTGACTTTC
TRBV9	.	TRBJ2-3	.	CASSEPSRSPTDTQYF	TGTGCCAGCAGCGAGCCATCTAGATCCCCCACAGATACGCAGTATTTT
TRBV11-3	TRBD1	TRBJ2-5	.	CASSSNHRGELETQYF	TGTGCCAGCAGCTCAAACCACAGGGGCGAGCTAGAGACCCAGTACTTC
TRBV30	TRBD1	TRBJ1-2	.	CAWAQGRYGYTF	TGTGCCTGGGCACAGGGGAGGTATGGCTACACCTTC
TRBV2	.	TRBJ2-2	.	CASSSASYTGELFF	TGTGCCAGCAGTTCAGCCTCATACACCGGGGAGCTGTTTTTT
TRBV28	.	TRBJ2-3	.	CASSSPIRGAYNTDTQYF	TGTGCCAGCAGTTCGCCTATCCGGGGGGCGTATAACACAGATACGCAGTATTTT
TRBV6-1	.	TRBJ1-1	.	CASSVEGDTEAFF	TGTGCCAGCAGTGTGGAGGGTGACACTGAAGCTTTCTTT
TRBV12-5	.	TRBJ2-1	.	CASGLASGTHNEQFF	TGTGCTAGTGGTTTGGCTTCCGGGACCCACAATGAGCAGTTCTTC
TRBV29-1	.	TRBJ2-7	.	CSVAGNEQYF	TGCAGCGTTGCAGGAAACGAGCAGTACTTC
TRBV9	TRBD2	TRBJ2-1	.	CASSARTRPYNEQFF	TGTGCCAGCAGCGCCCGGACTAGGCCCTACAATGAGCAGTTCTTC
TRBV5-6	TRBD2	TRBJ2-7	.	CASSSTSGTRYEQYF	TGTGCCAGCAGCTCGACTAGCGGGACCAGGTACGAGCAGTACTTC
TRBV28	TRBD1	TRBJ1-6	.	CASSSGTGDHF	TGTGCCAGCAGTAGCGGGACAGGGGACCACTTT
TRBV27	.	TRBJ2-5	once	CASSLSQGWETQYF	TGTGCCAGCAGTTTATCGCAGGGGTGGGAGACCCAGTACTTC
TRBV12-5	.	TRBJ1-5	.	CASAPMGSLNQPQHF	TGTGCTAGTGCCCCAATGGGCTCCCTGAATCAGCCCCAGCATTTT
TRBV9	TRBD2	TRBJ2-7	.	CASSAHPGGAPNYEQYF	TGTGCCAGCAGCGCCCATCCGGGGGGGGCTCCAAATTACGAGCAGTACTTC
TRBV27	TRBD1	TRBJ2-1	.	CASSFLRGQDYNEQFF	TGTGCCAGCAGTTTCCTGAGGGGACAGGACTACAATGAGCAGTTCTTC
TRBV7-8	TRBD2	TRBJ2-7	.	CASSLGLAGSSYEQYF	TGTGCCAGCAGCTTAGGTCTAGCGGGGAGCTCCTACGAGCAGTACTTC
TRBV19	.	TRBJ2-6	.	CASGVRDSGANVLTF	TGTGCCAGTGGAGTTCGGGACTCTGGGGCCAACGTCCTGACTTTC
TRBV28	TRBD1	TRBJ1-2	.	CASSLGDVGQFYGYTF	TGTGCCAGCAGTTTAGGCGACGTGGGACAGTTCTATGGCTACACCTTC
TRBV11-1	TRBD1	TRBJ1-3	.	CASSGRDRRGGTIYF	TGTGCCAGCAGCGGTCGGGACAGAAGAGGGGGTACCATATATTTT